One T cell receptor (beta chain) is described in this entry. Additional DNA sequences in this sample encode the identical CDR3. As processed by the authors: Amplification with reference gene primers provided the estimates of nucleated cell counts. Produced via immunoSEQ multiplex PCR; TCRdb's table is partial and in-frame only. Clonal size and the V and J genes are those of that table, whereas D and trimming came from the DNA. The sample holds roughly 170,000 clones, roughly 90% seen once. The J segment lost 11 bases and the V segment lost 0 bases, leaving 4 bases of the junction unmatched. The CDR3 has 13 residues. Germline V gene lookup returns CDR1 GTSNPN and CDR2 SVGIG (reference sequence). This sample was taken from a study of blood T cell repertoires in COVID-19. For the study at large: Donors in the United States, Italy and Spain gave samples during acute or convalescent COVID-19. The analysed material was cDNA or gDNA that came from T cells, B-cell-depleted T cells, or PBMCs.

The V gene is TRBV30, the J gene TRBJ1-1; TRBD1 matches at 12 bases. The source of this sequence is a man between 70 and 80 years old with active or convalescent COVID-19. What was sequenced was peripheral blood. The CDR3 sequence is CAWSVGTGGRAFF. The CDR3 DNA reads as TGTGCCTGGAGTGTAGGGACAGGGGGCAGGGCTTTCTTT.